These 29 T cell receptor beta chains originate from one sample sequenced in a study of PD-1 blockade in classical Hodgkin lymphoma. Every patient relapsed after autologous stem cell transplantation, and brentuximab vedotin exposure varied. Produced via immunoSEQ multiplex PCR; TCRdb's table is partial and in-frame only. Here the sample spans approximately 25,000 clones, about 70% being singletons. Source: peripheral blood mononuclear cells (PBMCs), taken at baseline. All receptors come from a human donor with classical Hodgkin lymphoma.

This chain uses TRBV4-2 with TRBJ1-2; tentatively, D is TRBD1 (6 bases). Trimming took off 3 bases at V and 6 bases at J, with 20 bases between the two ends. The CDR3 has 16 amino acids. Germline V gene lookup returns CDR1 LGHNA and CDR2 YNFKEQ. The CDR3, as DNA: TGTGCCAGCAGCCAGGCGATAGGGGGGGGGTTGGATGGCTACACCTTC. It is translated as CASSQAIGGGLDGYTF.

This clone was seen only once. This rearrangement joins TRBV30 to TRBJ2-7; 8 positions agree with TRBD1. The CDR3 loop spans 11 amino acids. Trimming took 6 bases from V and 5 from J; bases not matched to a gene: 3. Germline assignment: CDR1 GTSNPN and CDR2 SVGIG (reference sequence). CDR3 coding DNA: TGTGCCTGTGGACAGGGTAACGAGCAGTACTTC. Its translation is CACGQGNEQYF.

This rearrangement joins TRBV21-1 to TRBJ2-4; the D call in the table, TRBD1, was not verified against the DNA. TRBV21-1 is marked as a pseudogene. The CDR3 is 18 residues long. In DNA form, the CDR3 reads TGTGCCAGCAGCAAAGCAGAGGGGCTCCACAGGGTGGGAAACATTCAGTACTTC. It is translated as CASSKAEGLHRVGNIQYF.

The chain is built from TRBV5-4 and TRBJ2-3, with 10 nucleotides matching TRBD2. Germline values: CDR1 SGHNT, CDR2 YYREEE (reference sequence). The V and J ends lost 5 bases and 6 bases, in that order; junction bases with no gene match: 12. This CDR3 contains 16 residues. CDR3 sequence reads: CASRPRTSGPPDTQYF. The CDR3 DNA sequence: TGTGCCAGCAGACCCCGGACTAGCGGACCTCCGGATACGCAGTATTTT.

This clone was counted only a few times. The CDR3 spells CASSLWDSNTEAFF. Written as DNA, the CDR3 is TGTGCCAGCAGTCTATGGGACAGTAACACTGAAGCTTTCTTT. This chain uses TRBV6-5 with TRBJ1-1, with 7 bases fitting TRBD1. Germline lookup yields CDR1 MNHEY and CDR2 SVGAGI. With 5 bases clipped from V and 2 bases from J, the junction kept 5 bases outside the gene matches. The CDR3 is 14 residues long.

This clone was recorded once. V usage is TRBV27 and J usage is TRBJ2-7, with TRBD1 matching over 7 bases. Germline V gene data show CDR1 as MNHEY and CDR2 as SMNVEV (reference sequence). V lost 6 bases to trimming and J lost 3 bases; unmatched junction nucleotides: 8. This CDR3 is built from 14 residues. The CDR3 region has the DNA TGTGCCAGCAGCCGACAGGGTGTCAACTACGAGCAGTACTTC. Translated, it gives CASSRQGVNYEQYF.

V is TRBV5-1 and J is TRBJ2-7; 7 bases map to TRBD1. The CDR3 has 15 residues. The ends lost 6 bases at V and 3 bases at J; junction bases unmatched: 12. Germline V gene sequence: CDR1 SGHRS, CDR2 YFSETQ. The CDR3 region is CASTLLPGQIYEQYF. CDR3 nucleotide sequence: TGCGCCAGCACACTTCTACCGGGACAGATCTACGAGCAGTACTTC.

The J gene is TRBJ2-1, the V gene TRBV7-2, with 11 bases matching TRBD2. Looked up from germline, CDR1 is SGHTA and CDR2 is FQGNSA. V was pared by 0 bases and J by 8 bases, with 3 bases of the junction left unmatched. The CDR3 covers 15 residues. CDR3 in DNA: TGTGCCAGCAGCTTAGCTAGCGGGGGGGCGGATGAGCAGTTCTTC. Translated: CASSLASGGADEQFF.

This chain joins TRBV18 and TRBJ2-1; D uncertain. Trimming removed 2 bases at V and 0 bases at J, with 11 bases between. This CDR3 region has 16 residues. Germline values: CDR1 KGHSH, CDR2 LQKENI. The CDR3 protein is CASSPKEKASYNEQFF. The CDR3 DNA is TGTGCCAGCTCACCAAAGGAGAAGGCCTCCTACAATGAGCAGTTCTTC.

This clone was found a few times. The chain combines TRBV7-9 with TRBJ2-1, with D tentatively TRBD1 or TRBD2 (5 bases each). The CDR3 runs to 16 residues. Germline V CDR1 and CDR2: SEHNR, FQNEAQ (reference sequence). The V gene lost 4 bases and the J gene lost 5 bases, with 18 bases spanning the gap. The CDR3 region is CASSSLRGPGHNEQFF. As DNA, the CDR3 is TGTGCCAGCAGCTCCCTTCGGGGCCCGGGGCACAATGAGCAGTTCTTC.

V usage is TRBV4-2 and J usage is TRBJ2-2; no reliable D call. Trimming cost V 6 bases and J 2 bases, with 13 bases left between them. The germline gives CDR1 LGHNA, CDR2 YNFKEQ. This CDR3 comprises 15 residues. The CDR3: CASSDGEPNTGELFF. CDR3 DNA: TGTGCCAGCAGTGACGGCGAACCCAACACCGGGGAGCTGTTTTTT.

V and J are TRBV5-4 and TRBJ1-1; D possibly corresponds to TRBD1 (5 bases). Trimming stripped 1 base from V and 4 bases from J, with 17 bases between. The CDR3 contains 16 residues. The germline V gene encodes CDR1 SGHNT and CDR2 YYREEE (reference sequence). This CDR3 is CASSLKGPRPSTEAFF. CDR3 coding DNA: TGTGCCAGCAGCTTGAAGGGGCCCCGGCCGAGCACTGAAGCTTTCTTT. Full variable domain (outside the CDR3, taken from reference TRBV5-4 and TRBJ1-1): ETGVTQSPTHLIKTRGQQVTLRCSSQSGHNTVSWYQQALGQGPQFIFQYYREEENGRGNFPPRFSGLQFPNYSSELNVNALELDDSALYLCASSLKGPRPSTEAFFGQGTRLTVV.

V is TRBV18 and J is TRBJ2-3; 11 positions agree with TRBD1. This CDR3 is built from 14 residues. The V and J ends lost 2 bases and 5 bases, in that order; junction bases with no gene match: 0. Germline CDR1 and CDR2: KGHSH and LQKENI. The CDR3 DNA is TGTGCCAGCTCACCAGGGACAGGGGGAGATACGCAGTATTTT. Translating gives CASSPGTGGDTQYF. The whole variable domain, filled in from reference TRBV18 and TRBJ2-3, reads NAGVMQNPRHLVRRRGQEARLRCSPMKGHSHVYWYRQLPEEGLKFMVYLQKENIIDESGMPKERFSAEFPKEGPSILRIQQVVRGDSAAYFCASSPGTGGDTQYFGPGTRLTVL.

DNA of the CDR3: TGTGCCAGCAGTGCGAGGACTGGGAGCCAAGAGACCCAGTACTTC. Translated, it gives CASSARTGSQETQYF. V gene TRBV6-1 combines with J gene TRBJ2-5, with D maybe TRBD2 (5 bases). Germline CDR1 MNHNS, CDR2 SASEGT. Trimming shortened V by 4 bases and J by 1 base, and 13 bases separated the two germline ends. The CDR3 is made up of 15 amino acids.

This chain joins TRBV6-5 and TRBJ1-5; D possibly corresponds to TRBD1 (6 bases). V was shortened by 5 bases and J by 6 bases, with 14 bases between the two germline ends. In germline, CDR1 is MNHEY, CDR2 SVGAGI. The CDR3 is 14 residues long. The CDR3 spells CASSRGGMGQPQHF. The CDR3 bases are TGTGCCAGCAGTAGAGGGGGAATGGGTCAGCCCCAGCATTTT.

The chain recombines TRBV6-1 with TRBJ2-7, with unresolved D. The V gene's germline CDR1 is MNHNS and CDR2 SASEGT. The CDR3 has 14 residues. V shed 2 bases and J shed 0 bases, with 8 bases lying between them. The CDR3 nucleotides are TGTGCCAGCAGTGAAACGGGTTTCTCCTACGAGCAGTACTTC. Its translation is CASSETGFSYEQYF.

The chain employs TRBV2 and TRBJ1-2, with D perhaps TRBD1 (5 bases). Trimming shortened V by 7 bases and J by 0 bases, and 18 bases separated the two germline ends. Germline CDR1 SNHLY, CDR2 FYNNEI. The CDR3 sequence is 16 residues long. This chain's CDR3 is CASNTGLTTPNYGYTF. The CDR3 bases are TGTGCCAGCAATACAGGCCTGACAACACCTAACTATGGCTACACCTTC.

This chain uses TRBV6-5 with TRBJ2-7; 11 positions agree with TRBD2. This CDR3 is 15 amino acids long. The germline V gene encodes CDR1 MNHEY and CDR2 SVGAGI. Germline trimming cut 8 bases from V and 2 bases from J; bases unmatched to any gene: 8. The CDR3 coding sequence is TGTGCCAGCGCCTTAAATAGCGGGGGGGCCTACGAGCAGTACTTC. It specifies CASALNSGGAYEQYF.

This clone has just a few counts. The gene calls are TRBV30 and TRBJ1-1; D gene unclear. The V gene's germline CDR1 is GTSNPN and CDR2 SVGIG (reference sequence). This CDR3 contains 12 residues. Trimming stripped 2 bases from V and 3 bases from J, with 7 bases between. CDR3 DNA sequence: TGTGCCTGGAGTTGGTCAGACACTGAAGCTTTCTTT. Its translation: CAWSWSDTEAFF.

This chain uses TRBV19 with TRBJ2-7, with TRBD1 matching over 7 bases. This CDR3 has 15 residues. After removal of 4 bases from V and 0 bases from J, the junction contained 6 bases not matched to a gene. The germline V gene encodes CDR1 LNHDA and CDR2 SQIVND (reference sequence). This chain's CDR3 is CASSTGTAPSYEQYF. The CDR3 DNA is TGTGCCAGTAGTACCGGGACAGCTCCCTCCTACGAGCAGTACTTC.

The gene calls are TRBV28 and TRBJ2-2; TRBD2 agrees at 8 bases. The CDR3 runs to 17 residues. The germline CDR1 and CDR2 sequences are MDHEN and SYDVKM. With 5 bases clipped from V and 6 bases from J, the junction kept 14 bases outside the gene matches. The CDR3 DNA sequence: TGTGCCAGCAGTGATTTCGGGGGGGCTGAATACGCCGGGGAGCTGTTTTTT. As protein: CASSDFGGAEYAGELFF.

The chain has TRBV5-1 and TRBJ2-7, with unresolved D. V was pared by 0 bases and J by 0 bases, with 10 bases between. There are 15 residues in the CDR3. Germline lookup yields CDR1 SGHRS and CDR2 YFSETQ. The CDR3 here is CASSLEVGTSYEQYF. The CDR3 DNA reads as TGCGCCAGCAGCTTGGAAGTGGGCACCTCCTACGAGCAGTACTTC. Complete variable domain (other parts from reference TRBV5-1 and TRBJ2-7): KAGVTQTPRYLIKTRGQQVTLSCSPISGHRSVSWYQQTPGQGLQFLFEYFSETQRNKGNFPGRFSGRQFSNSRSEMNVSTLELGDSALYLCASSLEVGTSYEQYFGPGTRLTVT.

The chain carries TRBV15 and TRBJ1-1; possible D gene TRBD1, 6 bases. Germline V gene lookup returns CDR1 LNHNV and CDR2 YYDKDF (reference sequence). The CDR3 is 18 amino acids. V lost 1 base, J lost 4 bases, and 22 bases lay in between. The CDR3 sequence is CATSRGLIVGPGVTEAFF. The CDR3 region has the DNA TGTGCCACCAGCAGAGGTTTAATAGTGGGGCCAGGGGTCACTGAAGCTTTCTTT.

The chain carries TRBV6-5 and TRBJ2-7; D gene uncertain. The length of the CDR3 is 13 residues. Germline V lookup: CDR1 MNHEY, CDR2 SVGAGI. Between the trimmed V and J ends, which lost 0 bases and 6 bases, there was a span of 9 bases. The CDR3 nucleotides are TGTGCCAGCAGTTACTCGACTGGGCTCGAGCAGTACTTC. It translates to CASSYSTGLEQYF.

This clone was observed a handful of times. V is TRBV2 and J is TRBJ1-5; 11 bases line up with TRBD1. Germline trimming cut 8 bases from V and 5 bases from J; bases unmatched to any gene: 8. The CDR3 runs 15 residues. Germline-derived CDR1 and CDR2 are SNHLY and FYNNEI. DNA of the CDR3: TGTGCCAGCTCCTGGGACAGGGGGTTCGATCAGCCCCAGCATTTT. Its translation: CASSWDRGFDQPQHF.

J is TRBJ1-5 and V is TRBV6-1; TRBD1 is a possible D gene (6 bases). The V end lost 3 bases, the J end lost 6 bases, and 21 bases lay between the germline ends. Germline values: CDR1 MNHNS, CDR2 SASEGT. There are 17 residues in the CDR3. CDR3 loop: CASSEFLGGAAGQPQHF. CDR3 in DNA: TGTGCCAGCAGTGAGTTCTTGGGGGGCGCGGCAGGTCAGCCCCAGCATTTT.

CDR3: CASSPTTGDVDGYTF. CDR3 nucleotides: TGTGCCAGCAGCCCGACGACAGGGGACGTCGATGGCTACACCTTC. The V call is TRBV5-6, the J call TRBJ1-2, with TRBD1 matching 8 bases. Germline CDR1 reads SGHDT; CDR2 reads YYEEEE. This CDR3 is built from 15 residues. With V trimmed by 4 bases and J by 6 bases, 11 bases remained unmatched.

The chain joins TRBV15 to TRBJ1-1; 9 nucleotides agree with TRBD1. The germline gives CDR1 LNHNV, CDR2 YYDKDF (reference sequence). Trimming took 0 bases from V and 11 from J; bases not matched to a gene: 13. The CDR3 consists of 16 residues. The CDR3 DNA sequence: TGTGCCACCAGCAGAGATTTGGACTCACAGGGGGCTGGGGCTTTCTTT. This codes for CATSRDLDSQGAGAFF.

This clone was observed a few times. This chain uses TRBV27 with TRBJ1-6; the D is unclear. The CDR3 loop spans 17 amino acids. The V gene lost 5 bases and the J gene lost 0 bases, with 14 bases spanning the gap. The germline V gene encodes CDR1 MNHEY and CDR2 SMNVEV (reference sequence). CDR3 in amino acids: CASSPLPSSSYNSPLHF. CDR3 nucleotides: TGTGCCAGCAGTCCACTCCCTTCGAGCTCCTATAATTCACCCCTCCACTTT.